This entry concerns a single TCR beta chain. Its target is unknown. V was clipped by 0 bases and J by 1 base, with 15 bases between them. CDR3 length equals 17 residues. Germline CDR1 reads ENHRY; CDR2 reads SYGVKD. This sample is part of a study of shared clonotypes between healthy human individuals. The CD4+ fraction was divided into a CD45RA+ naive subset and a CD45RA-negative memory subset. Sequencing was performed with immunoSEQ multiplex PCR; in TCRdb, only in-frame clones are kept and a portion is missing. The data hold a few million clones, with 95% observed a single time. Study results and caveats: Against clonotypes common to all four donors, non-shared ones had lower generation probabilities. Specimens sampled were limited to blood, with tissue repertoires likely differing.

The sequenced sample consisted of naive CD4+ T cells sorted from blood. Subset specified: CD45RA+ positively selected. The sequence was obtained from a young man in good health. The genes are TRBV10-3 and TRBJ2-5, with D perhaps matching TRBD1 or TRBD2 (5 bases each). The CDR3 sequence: CAISESIQGPFQETQYF. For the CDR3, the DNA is TGTGCCATCAGTGAGTCGATCCAGGGACCATTCCAAGAGACCCAGTACTTC.